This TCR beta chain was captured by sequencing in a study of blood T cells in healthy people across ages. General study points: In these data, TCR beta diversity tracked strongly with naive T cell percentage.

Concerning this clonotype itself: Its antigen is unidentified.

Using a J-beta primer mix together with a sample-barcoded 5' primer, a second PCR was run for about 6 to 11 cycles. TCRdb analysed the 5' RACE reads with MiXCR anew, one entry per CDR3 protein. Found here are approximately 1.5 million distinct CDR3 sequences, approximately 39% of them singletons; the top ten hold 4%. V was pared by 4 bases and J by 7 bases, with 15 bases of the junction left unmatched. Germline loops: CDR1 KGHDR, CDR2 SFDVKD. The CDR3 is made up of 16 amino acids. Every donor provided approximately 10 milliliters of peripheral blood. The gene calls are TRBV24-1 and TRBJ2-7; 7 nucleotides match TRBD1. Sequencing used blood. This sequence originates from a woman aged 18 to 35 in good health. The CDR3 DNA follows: TGTGCCACCAGTGACCCCCGACAGGGTCAGTACAATGAGCAGTACTTC. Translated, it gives CATSDPRQGQYNEQYF.